Listed below are T cell receptor beta chains from one sample, sequenced in a study of PD-L1 blockade in urothelial cancer. Only in-frame clones appear in the TCRdb table, and some are missing; sequencing was by immunoSEQ multiplex PCR. The sample yields about 43,000 clones, approximately 83% seen once. Here the sequenced sample was PBMCs, taken around atezolizumab (anti-PD-L1) treatment. These receptors were collected from a man aged 55 to 70 with urothelial cancer. CDR3s include the opening cysteine and the closing phenylalanine or tryptophan. A D gene is named only where the DNA matches it firmly. Clone size is not always given. Where it is, it says once, few, many or a class for expanded clones.

J,V,D,size,DNA,CDR3
TRBJ2-7,TRBV5-4,-,-,TGTGCCAGCAGCCCTACGATAGCTCCCCCCTACGAGCAGTACTTC,CASSPTIAPPYEQYF
TRBJ2-7,TRBV6-1,-,-,TGTGCCAGCAGTGAAGGGATGGACCAGGGTTTTTACGAGCAGTACTTC,CASSEGMDQGFYEQYF
TRBJ2-5,TRBV5-1,TRBD1,-,TGCGCCAGCAGCCACGGACAGGGGGAAGAGACCCAGTACTTC,CASSHGQGEETQYF
TRBJ1-1,TRBV5-5,-,few,TGTGCCAGCAGCTTGCGGGGGAACACTGAAGCTTTCTTT,CASSLRGNTEAFF
TRBJ1-2,TRBV18,TRBD1,-,TGTGCCAGCTCAGCGGACAGGGAGGATGGCTACACCTTC,CASSADREDGYTF
TRBJ1-3,TRBV10-2,-,-,TGCGCCAGCAGTGAAGCCGATTCGAGCTCTGGAAACACCATATATTTT,CASSEADSSSGNTIYF
TRBJ2-5,TRBV28,TRBD1,-,TGTGCCAGCAGTTTTGGGACAGGGGGCAGGAACTTC,CASSFGTGGRNF
TRBJ2-7,TRBV4-1,TRBD1,few,TGCGCCAGCAGCCTGGACAGGGTCTACGAGCAGTACTTC,CASSLDRVYEQYF
TRBJ2-5,TRBV5-1,TRBD1,-,TGCGCCAGCAGCGGGGGACAGGGTCAAGAGACCCAGTACTTC,CASSGGQGQETQYF
TRBJ2-3,TRBV30,-,-,TGTGCCCGTGGACGAGGGGGTAGGACAGATACGCAGTATTTT,CARGRGGRTDTQYF
TRBJ1-1,TRBV6-6,TRBD1,-,TGTGCCAGCAGTTACTCGCAGGGGGACACTGAAGCTTTCTTT,CASSYSQGDTEAFF
TRBJ1-5,TRBV6-6,TRBD1,-,TGTGCCAGCAGCCCGATGACAGGGTTCAATCAGCCCCAGCATTTT,CASSPMTGFNQPQHF
TRBJ2-3,TRBV5-6,TRBD2,few,TGTGCCAGCAGCGCTAGCGGGGGGGGGATAGATACGCAGTATTTT,CASSASGGGIDTQYF
TRBJ2-7,TRBV5-6,-,-,TGTGCCAGCAGCTTTTTGAGTGGCTACGAGCAGTACTTC,CASSFLSGYEQYF
TRBJ2-1,TRBV5-1,TRBD2,-,TGCGCCAGCAGCTGGGGTCCAACCGGGACTAACTACAATGAGCAGTTCTTC,CASSWGPTGTNYNEQFF
TRBJ2-5,TRBV7-3,TRBD2,-,TGTGCCAGCAGCCCACGACTAGCTCAAGAGACCCAGTACTTC,CASSPRLAQETQYF
TRBJ2-2,TRBV10-2,-,-,TGCGCCAGCAGGGCAGGGAACACCGGGGAGCTGTTTTTT,CASRAGNTGELFF
TRBJ1-2,TRBV28,TRBD1,-,TGTGCCAGCAGTTTAAGGTCCGGGACAGGGGGCGGTATGAGCTTC,CASSLRSGTGGGMSF
TRBJ2-1,TRBV30,-,-,TGTGCCTGGAGACAACAATCCTACAATGAGCAGTTCTTC,CAWRQQSYNEQFF
TRBJ2-2,TRBV2,-,-,TGTGCCATCCCGGGGGGCGCGAACACCGGGGAGCTGTTTTTT,CAIPGGANTGELFF
TRBJ2-3,TRBV7-6,TRBD2,-,TGTGCCAGCAGCAAGGGACTAGCACCAGATACGCAGTATTTT,CASSKGLAPDTQYF
TRBJ1-6,TRBV28,TRBD1,-,TGTGCCAGCAGTTTAGGGGGACAGGGGCGACCCCTCCACTTT,CASSLGGQGRPLHF
TRBJ2-1,TRBV2,-,once,TGTGCCAGCAGCCCCCGGACTGGGCACTCCTACAATGAGCAGTTCTTC,CASSPRTGHSYNEQFF
TRBJ2-7,TRBV19,TRBD1,-,TGTGCCAGTAGTTCCGGACAGGGGAGAGACGAGCAGTACTTC,CASSSGQGRDEQYF
TRBJ2-3,TRBV5-1,-,-,TGCGCCAGCAGCTTGGGGGGCGTAAGTGGCGCAGATACGCAGTATTTT,CASSLGGVSGADTQYF
TRBJ2-5,TRBV7-9,-,-,TGTGCCAGCGCCTTCCCCAGAGAGACCCAGTACTTC,CASAFPRETQYF
TRBJ2-3,TRBV7-6,TRBD1,-,TGTGCCAGCAGCGTCACCCAGGGGGCGCCCCCGGATACGCAGTATTTT,CASSVTQGAPPDTQYF
TRBJ2-7,TRBV28,-,-,TGTGCAGCCCGGGACTCATTCTACGAGCAGTACTTC,CAARDSFYEQYF
TRBJ1-1,TRBV25-1,-,once,TGTGCCAGCCCCCGGGGAGGGGAAGAGTTAGCTGAAGCTTTCTTT,CASPRGGEELAEAFF
TRBJ2-7,TRBV6-1,TRBD1,-,TGTGCCAGCAGTGCGTTTCAGGGGGCCTACGAGCAGTACTTC,CASSAFQGAYEQYF
TRBJ2-7,TRBV19,TRBD1,-,TGTGCCAGTAGTGGACAGGGGAGCTCCTACGAGCAGTACTTC,CASSGQGSSYEQYF